This T cell receptor beta chain was sequenced during a study of T cell responses to AZD1222 COVID-19 vaccine. General study results and limits: Spike-specific TCR breadth and depth rose after two AZD1222 doses.

Profiling relied on immunoSEQ multiplex PCR, and the TCRdb table lists in-frame clones only, not all of them. The sample yields around 67,000 clones, about four fifths seen once. Points on this clone: No antigen is known for it.

V lost 4 bases and J 4 bases, leaving 17 bases between the germline ends. Germline CDR1 is SGHDT and CDR2 is YYEEEE. This CDR3 region has 15 residues. The specimen comprised peripheral blood, sampled 28 days after the second AZD1222 dose. The gene calls are TRBV5-6 and TRBJ1-2; tentatively, D is TRBD1 (5 bases). This TCR came from an adult who received the AZD1222 COVID-19 vaccine. CDR3 bases: TGTGCCAGCAGCCCTGAAGCGGGGGGACTCTATGGCTACACCTTC. It translates to CASSPEAGGLYGYTF. The full variable domain, in which reference TRBV5-6 and TRBJ1-2 provide the parts outside the CDR3, is DAGVTQSPTHLIKTRGQQVTLRCSPKSGHDTVSWYQQALGQGPQFIFQYYEEEERQRGNFPDRFSGHQFPNYSSELNVNALLLGDSALYLCASSPEAGGLYGYTFGSGTRLTVV.